What follows is one T cell receptor beta chain and its context. Germline V gene sequence: CDR1 LGHNA, CDR2 YNFKEQ. The CDR3 has 16 residues. With 5 bases clipped from V and 0 bases from J, the junction kept 9 bases outside the gene matches. This record belongs to a study of cytomegalovirus exposure and HLA in healthy donors. Sequencing was performed with immunoSEQ multiplex PCR; in TCRdb, only in-frame clones are kept and a portion is missing. This sample has 200,000 to 250,000 clones; 75% to 90% occur once, and the top ten carry over 13%. This receptor was obtained from a woman between 25 and 40 years old in good health and CMV-seropositive. The rearrangement joins TRBV4-2 to TRBJ2-7; 8 nucleotides line up with TRBD2. Sequencing was done on a sample of PBMCs. The CDR3 loop reads CASSETAGDSSYEQYF. The CDR3 DNA is TGTGCCAGCAGCGAGACAGCGGGAGACTCCTCCTACGAGCAGTACTTC.